This entry lists 5 T cell receptor beta chains sequenced from one sample in a study of T cells in Graves' hyperthyroidism and ophthalmopathy. RNA transcripts yielded amplified TCR beta CDR3 regions. With the HTBI primer set, the TCR CDR3 went through a first round of RT-PCR. Each CDR3 protein is one row after TCRdb ran MiXCR on the multiplex PCR reads. The data contain about 320,000 distinct CDR3 sequences, approximately 16% of them singletons. Sequenced: blood. The origin of the receptors is a man aged 25-45 years with Graves' hyperthyroidism.

This clonotype has ten or more counts. The rearrangement links TRBV6-1 to TRBJ2-5; tentatively, D is TRBD1 (6 bases). Between the trimmed V and J ends, which lost 6 bases and 5 bases, there was a span of 19 bases. Germline V gene lookup returns CDR1 MNHNS and CDR2 SASEGT. The CDR3 is 15 residues long. The CDR3 nucleotides are TGTGCCAGCAGCTCCCGGACAGTCTATGGGGAGACCCAGTACTTC. Protein: CASSSRTVYGETQYF.

This clonotype was seen ten or more times. The rearrangement links TRBV6-5 to TRBJ1-1; no clear D gene. Trimming removed 2 bases from V and 3 bases from J, with 4 bases in between. This CDR3 region has 12 residues. The germline gives CDR1 MNHEY, CDR2 SVGAGI. The DNA of the CDR3 is TGTGCCAGCAGTTACACAGACACTGAAGCTTTCTTT. This translates into CASSYTDTEAFF.

This clonotype has a count of ten or more. The DNA for the CDR3 is TGTGCCAGCAGTTTAAAGTCGGTGAGAGGCTACACCTTC. Protein product: CASSLKSVRGYTF. The chain joins TRBV28 to TRBJ1-2; D unclear. Germline-derived CDR1 and CDR2 are MDHEN and SYDVKM. V lost 2 bases and J lost 8, with 12 bases in between. The CDR3 runs 13 residues.

This clonotype came up a few times. The chain uses TRBV20-1 and TRBJ2-5, with 12 bases lining up with TRBD2. The CDR3 has 15 residues. Germline V lookup: CDR1 DFQATT, CDR2 SNEGSKA (reference sequence). Trimming at V came to 4 bases and at J to 4 bases, leaving 7 bases not matched to a gene. CDR3 coding DNA: TGCAGTGCTACACATCCGGGACTAGCGGGAGAGACCCAGTACTTC. It yields the protein CSATHPGLAGETQYF.

This clonotype was observed a single time. V and J are TRBV20-1 and TRBJ2-7, with TRBD2 identical over 11 bases. The CDR3 has 13 residues. V was clipped by 3 bases and J by 2 bases; unmatched bases: 0. Per germline, CDR1 DFQATT and CDR2 SNEGSKA (reference sequence). Here the CDR3 reads CSARGLAAYEQYF. The CDR3 bases are TGCAGTGCTAGGGGACTAGCGGCCTACGAGCAGTACTTC.